This TCR beta chain was documented in a study of OX40 agonist ivuxolimab in advanced cancers. Study as a whole: From 23 to 79 years was the age range, with a mean of approximately 58 years, and 65% to 90% were male. Points from the study as a whole: On average, CD8+ T cells showed a greater number of expanded clones than CD4+. CD4+ and CD8+ blood T cells expanded clonally by week 6 at 0.1 to 3.0 mg/kg.

This CDR3 contains 13 residues. Germline V gives CDR1 KGHSH, CDR2 LQKENI. V lost 6 bases and J lost 7; bases outside the gene matches: 6. Concerning this clone itself: The antigen remains undetermined.

Sampling of blood occurred at baseline, cycle 4 day 1, and cycle 7 day 1. TCRdb's table, derived via immunoSEQ multiplex PCR, lists solely in-frame clones and lacks some. Here the sample spans tens of thousands of clones, roughly nine tenths being singletons. This receptor was taken from an adult with an advanced solid tumor such as melanoma, head and neck, liver or kidney cancer. V usage is TRBV18 and J usage is TRBJ1-2, with TRBD1 matching 9 bases. The sequencing here drew on CD4+ or CD8+ T cells sorted from blood, taken in a trial of the OX40 agonist ivuxolimab. The CDR3 spells CASSGTGGSGYTF. The DNA of the CDR3 is TGTGCCAGCTCGGGTACAGGGGGCTCTGGCTACACCTTC.